This passage covers 26 T cell receptor beta chains from one sample sequenced in a study of T cells after yellow fever vaccination. TCRdb ran MiXCR on the 5' RACE reads and lists one entry per CDR3 protein. There are 500,000 to 650,000 distinct CDR3 sequences in the sample; about a sixth occur only once, and 15% to 20% lies in the top ten. The sequencing here drew on PBMCs, taken about 5 days after the first yellow fever vaccination. These TCRs come from a man aged 18-30 years who received the YFV17D yellow fever vaccine.

The chain carries TRBV2 and TRBJ1-2, with no clear D. There are 15 residues in the CDR3. Germline V gives CDR1 SNHLY, CDR2 FYNNEI. The V and J ends lost 8 bases and 1 base respectively, with 17 bases between them. In nucleotides, the CDR3 is TGTGCCAGCCTGCTATTACAGCGGGATAACTATGGCTACACCTTC. It codes for CASLLLQRDNYGYTF.

This chain uses TRBV7-7 with TRBJ2-5; TRBD1 might be the D (5 bases). CDR3 length: 16 residues. Trimming shortened V by 4 bases and J by 2 bases, and 17 bases separated the two germline ends. Germline V gene lookup returns CDR1 SSHAT and CDR2 FNYEAQ (reference sequence). The CDR3 sequence is CASSSSIGPGQETQYF. The CDR3 DNA sequence: TGTGCCAGCAGCTCCTCCATAGGGCCAGGGCAAGAGACCCAGTACTTC.

The CDR3 nucleotides read TGTGCCACCAGTGTTACCGGGACAGGCCACCTTAGCTCCTACAATGAGCAGTTCTTC. Its protein is CATSVTGTGHLSSYNEQFF. The V gene is TRBV24-1, the J gene TRBJ2-1, with 8 bases fitting TRBD1. This CDR3 has 19 residues. CDR1 and CDR2 (germline): KGHDR, SFDVKD. With V trimmed by 5 bases and J by 0 bases, 14 bases remained unmatched.

The genes are TRBV3-1 and TRBJ1-1; D is perhaps TRBD1 (5 bases). The CDR3 spans 15 residues. CDR1 is LGHDT and CDR2 is YNNKEL in the germline V gene (reference sequence). V lost 3 bases and J 3 bases, leaving 14 bases between the germline ends. The CDR3 here is CASSQVTGGYTEAFF. The CDR3 DNA sequence: TGTGCCAGCAGCCAGGTCACAGGAGGCTACACTGAAGCTTTCTTT.

In its sample, this clonotype was seen a few times. The chain joins TRBV29-1 to TRBJ2-3; possible D gene TRBD2, 5 bases. V was pared by 3 bases and J by 2 bases, with 15 bases between. The V gene's germline CDR1 is SQVTM and CDR2 ANQGSEA. This CDR3 has 15 residues. Written as DNA, the CDR3 is TGCAGCGTTGACGGGGTAGGCAGGTCCACAGATACGCAGTATTTT. Translated, it gives CSVDGVGRSTDTQYF.

CDR3 region: CASSYRQQSGYTF. CDR3 nucleotide sequence: TGTGCCAGCAGTTACCGACAGCAATCAGGCTACACCTTC. The rearrangement joins TRBV6-5 to TRBJ1-2, with D perhaps matching TRBD1 (5 bases). CDR1 MNHEY and CDR2 SVGAGI come from the germline V gene. The V end was cut by 2 bases, the J end by 8 bases, with 12 bases between. The CDR3 sequence is 13 residues long.

This clonotype has only a few counts. The chain has TRBV18 and TRBJ2-1; D gene unclear. This CDR3 has 14 residues. Trimming took 3 bases from V and 6 from J, leaving 12 bases between them. Per germline, CDR1 KGHSH and CDR2 LQKENI. Written as DNA, the CDR3 is TGTGCCAGCTCACCTTCGTACAGTACCAATGAGCAGTTCTTC. Protein: CASSPSYSTNEQFF.

The CDR3 loop reads CASSLSLGTSGGHANTGELFF. The DNA of the CDR3 is TGTGCCAGCAGTTTATCTCTAGGGACTAGCGGGGGTCACGCGAACACCGGGGAGCTGTTTTTT. The V call is TRBV27, the J call TRBJ2-2; 14 nucleotides agree with TRBD2. After removal of 0 bases from V and 0 bases from J, the junction contained 9 bases not matched to a gene. The CDR3 loop spans 21 amino acids. The germline CDR1 and CDR2 sequences are MNHEY and SMNVEV (reference sequence).

The rearrangement joins TRBV7-9 to TRBJ2-3, with D hard to call. The CDR3 spans 14 residues. Trimming cost V 0 bases and J 3 bases, with 7 bases left between them. The V gene's germline CDR1 is SEHNR and CDR2 FQNEAQ (reference sequence). CDR3 residues: CASSLAAVTDTQYF. Here the CDR3 DNA reads TGTGCCAGCAGCTTAGCTGCAGTGACAGATACGCAGTATTTT.

This chain's CDR3 is CASSPLRPRAEGYTF. CDR3 DNA sequence: TGTGCCAGCAGCCCCTTGAGGCCCCGAGCGGAGGGCTACACCTTC. V is TRBV27 and J is TRBJ1-2; D is undetermined. The CDR3 length is 15 residues. V dropped 6 bases and J dropped 8 bases, with 22 bases sitting between them. Germline CDR1 and CDR2: MNHEY and SMNVEV (reference sequence).

This clonotype has at least ten counts. The genes are TRBV15 and TRBJ2-7; D is perhaps TRBD1 (5 bases). The V gene's germline CDR1 is LNHNV and CDR2 YYDKDF (reference sequence). V was trimmed by 0 bases and J by 6 bases, leaving 12 bases between them. This CDR3 has 14 amino acids. The CDR3 loop is CATSRDPDNSEQYF. The CDR3 DNA follows: TGTGCCACCAGCAGAGATCCGGACAATTCCGAGCAGTACTTC.

This clonotype has only a few counts. The chain has TRBV5-4 and TRBJ2-3; D unclear. CDR3 length equals 13 residues. CDR1 is SGHNT and CDR2 is YYREEE in the germline V gene (reference sequence). Trimming removed 2 bases from V and 3 bases from J, with 7 bases in between. The CDR3 nucleotides read TGTGCCAGCAGCTTTCCTCCGACAGATACGCAGTATTTT. As protein: CASSFPPTDTQYF.

This clonotype was counted only a few times. This sequence joins TRBV7-9 and TRBJ2-3, with D possibly being TRBD1 (6 bases). CDR1 and CDR2 from the germline V gene are SEHNR and FQNEAQ (reference sequence). This CDR3 spans 16 amino acids. Trimming removed 2 bases at V and 4 bases at J, with 16 bases between. CDR3 in amino acids: CASSLLLGGSPDTQYF. DNA of the CDR3: TGTGCCAGCAGCTTACTTTTAGGGGGATCCCCAGATACGCAGTATTTT.

The chain recombines TRBV20-1 with TRBJ2-1, with TRBD2 matching over 10 bases. CDR3 length: 14 amino acids. Unmatched junction bases numbered 8, after V lost 5 bases and J lost 7 bases. Germline V gene sequence: CDR1 DFQATT, CDR2 SNEGSKA (reference sequence). The CDR3 DNA reads as TGCAGTGCTCTTGGACTAGCGGTGGAAAATGAGCAGTTCTTC. It codes for CSALGLAVENEQFF.

This clonotype was observed a single time. This chain connects TRBV2 to TRBJ1-6, with a weak D call TRBD1 (6 bases). Germline CDR1 reads SNHLY; CDR2 reads FYNNEI. Trimming stripped 7 bases from V and 0 bases from J, with 13 bases between. CDR3 length equals 16 residues. In nucleotides, the CDR3 is TGTGCCAGCATCCAGGGGAGAAGCTCCTATAATTCACCCCTCCACTTT. It specifies CASIQGRSSYNSPLHF. Looking up the rest from reference TRBV2 and TRBJ1-6 gives the full variable domain: EPEVTQTPSHQVTQMGQEVILRCVPISNHLYFYWYRQILGQKVEFLVSFYNNEISEKSEIFDDQFSVERPDGSNFTLKIRSTKLEDSAMYFCASIQGRSSYNSPLHFGNGTRLTVT.

This clonotype has just a few counts. The V gene is TRBV4-2, the J gene TRBJ1-6; D gene uncertain. CDR3 length: 13 residues. Germline lookup yields CDR1 LGHNA and CDR2 YNFKEQ. Trimming cost V 0 bases and J 8 bases, with 5 bases left between them. Here the CDR3 DNA reads TGTGCCAGCAGCCAAGATGGGGATTCACCCCTCCACTTT. It encodes CASSQDGDSPLHF.

The sample holds a few counts of this clonotype. The chain carries TRBV7-6 and TRBJ2-1; D is possibly TRBD2 (6 bases). V shed 3 bases and J shed 7 bases, with 19 bases lying between them. CDR3 length: 16 residues. Germline V gene sequence: CDR1 SGHVS, CDR2 FNYEAQ. The DNA of the CDR3 is TGTGCCAGCAGCTTGAACAGGCGGGGATGGGGAAATGAGCAGTTCTTC. The encoded protein is CASSLNRRGWGNEQFF. The whole variable domain, remainder taken from reference TRBV7-6 and TRBJ2-1, is GAGVSQSPRYKVTKRGQDVALRCDPISGHVSLYWYRQALGQGPEFLTYFNYEAQQDKSGLPNDRFSAERPEGSISTLTIQRTEQRDSAMYRCASSLNRRGWGNEQFFGPGTRLTVL.

The chain has TRBV29-1 and TRBJ2-5, with 14 nucleotides matching TRBD2. The CDR3 is 15 amino acids. V shed 5 bases and J 4 bases; nucleotides not matched to a gene: 6. Germline assignment: CDR1 SQVTM and CDR2 ANQGSEA. The CDR3 coding sequence is TGCAGCGTTTCGACTAGCGGGGGGGCAGGAGAGACCCAGTACTTC. This codes for CSVSTSGGAGETQYF.

This clonotype was seen more than once but under ten times. This rearrangement joins TRBV5-1 to TRBJ1-3; no firm D call. V was clipped by 6 bases and J by 0 bases, with 10 bases between them. Germline-derived CDR1 and CDR2 are SGHRS and YFSETQ. The CDR3 contains 14 residues. CDR3 loop: CASTGGSSGNTIYF. The CDR3 DNA follows: TGCGCCAGCACCGGCGGGAGCTCTGGAAACACCATATATTTT.

This clonotype was counted a few times. V is TRBV10-3 and J is TRBJ2-1; a possible D gene is TRBD2 (6 bases). V was cut by 4 bases and J by 6 bases, with 7 bases left in between. Germline V CDR1 and CDR2: ENHRY, SYGVKD. The CDR3 sequence is 12 residues long. CDR3 amino acids: CAISGDFNEQFF. The CDR3 coding sequence is TGTGCCATCAGTGGGGACTTCAATGAGCAGTTCTTC.

The genes are TRBV4-1 and TRBJ2-5; 8 positions match TRBD1. The germline V gene has CDR1 MGHRA and CDR2 YSYEKL. CDR3 length equals 17 residues. Trimming at V came to 3 bases and at J to 9 bases, leaving 18 bases not matched to a gene. The CDR3 loop is CASSHQPGQAPRGAQYF. In DNA, the CDR3 is TGCGCCAGCAGCCACCAACCGGGACAGGCCCCCCGAGGGGCCCAGTACTTC.

V is TRBV27 and J is TRBJ1-1, with D possibly matching TRBD1 (6 bases). This CDR3 has 11 residues. The germline gives CDR1 MNHEY, CDR2 SMNVEV (reference sequence). Trimming left V 6 bases short and J 8 bases short, with 10 bases between. The CDR3 sequence is CASRTGTEAFF. CDR3 DNA: TGTGCCAGCAGAACAGGGACAGAAGCTTTCTTT.

This clonotype appeared a few times. This chain joins TRBV10-3 and TRBJ2-3, with 9 bases identical to TRBD1. The V gene end was trimmed by 7 bases and the J gene end by 6 bases; junction bases not matched to a gene: 5. The CDR3 runs to 13 residues. Germline V lookup: CDR1 ENHRY, CDR2 SYGVKD. CDR3 amino acids: CAITGTGSDTQYF. CDR3 DNA sequence: TGTGCCATCACCGGGACAGGGTCTGATACGCAGTATTTT.

The sample holds a few counts of this clonotype. The chain links TRBV6-6 to TRBJ1-2; D gene unclear. Germline V gives CDR1 MNHNY, CDR2 SVGAGI (reference sequence). Trimming took off 6 bases at V and 1 base at J, with 9 bases between the two ends. The CDR3 runs to 13 residues. The CDR3 reads CASSKDGNYGYTF. For the CDR3, the DNA is TGTGCCAGCAGCAAAGACGGTAACTATGGCTACACCTTC.

The chain joins TRBV4-1 to TRBJ2-6; D unresolved. The germline V gene encodes CDR1 MGHRA and CDR2 YSYEKL. The V end lost 1 base, the J end lost 5 bases, and 6 bases lay between the germline ends. CDR3 length: 14 residues. The DNA of the CDR3 is TGCGCCAGCAGCCAAGTCGGCTGGGCCAACGTCCTGACTTTC. Translating it yields CASSQVGWANVLTF.

The sample holds a few counts of this clonotype. This sequence joins TRBV7-8 and TRBJ2-7; 8 nucleotides agree with TRBD1. The CDR3 spans 14 residues. V trimming: 8 bases; J trimming: 4 bases; junction bases outside the gene matches: 10. Germline V lookup: CDR1 SGHVS, CDR2 FQNEAQ. CDR3 in amino acids: CASGSAGGFYEQYF. As DNA, the CDR3 is TGTGCCAGCGGTTCGGCAGGGGGCTTTTACGAGCAGTACTTC.